This T cell receptor (beta chain) was documented in a study of shared clonotypes between healthy human individuals (dated by TCRdb to about 2020). The study in broad terms: A few men and two women, aged 18 to 49 years, made up the cohort. The study deeply sequenced blood TCR repertoires of several healthy adults to estimate repertoire size and the extent of clonotype sharing between individuals. Different laboratories and diverse techniques were used to prepare libraries and sequence TCR repertoires, to increase sequencing depth and limit assay-specific biases. Per donor, leukapheresis produced somewhere between about 0.85 and 10 billion PBMCs. For each donor, CD4 naive and CD4 memory were each run on three plates, CD8 naive on two plates, and CD8 memory on one plate. What the study reported, not specific to this receptor: The genetic and exposure-history diversity represented was limited by the small number of donors. Sampling was restricted to blood, and TCR repertoires in tissues likely differ from the TCR repertoires found in blood. Estimated clonotype richness was generally larger for naive than for memory subsets. Compared with non-shared clonotypes, clonotypes shared by all four sorted-subset donors had higher generation probabilities. Sharing across four donors was observed for about 5% of naive CD4, 3.5% of naive CD8, roughly 2.4% of memory CD4, and 0.4% of memory CD8 clonotypes. Pairwise subsampling led to the expectation that sequencing depth would affect the degree of clonotype sharing among donors. Even with the large sequencing depth, rarefaction of the sorted-subset datasets indicated that sequencing was incomplete.

Notes on this clone: Which antigen it targets is not known. No clone much larger than this one lies a single base away; base qualities are absent.

Using the deep immunoSEQ assay, multiplex PCR amplified TCR CDR3 regions from genomic DNA. Extracted genomic DNA from each cell subset was distributed evenly across all wells of several immunoSEQ 96-well plates, and each plate was treated as a replicate. For sorted subsets, 200 to 250 ng genomic DNA, equal to 25,000 to 35,000 T cell genomes, was loaded into each replicate PCR. The purified libraries were quantified using a Qubit 3.0 fluorometer, sized with a Bioanalyzer 2100, and then quantified again using the KAPA Library Quantification kit. Every immunoSEQ 96-well plate was sequenced on a separate single-read 150-cycle Illumina NextSeq 550 flow cell. The study's own analysis went as follows. Because the immunoSEQ output held only junctional sequences and lacked quality scores, the filtering could not match the filtering applied to full-length reads. To assign V/J genes and CDR3, sequences were annotated against IMGT germline references using PyIR, a Python wrapper for IgBLAST v1.9. Reads with weak V/J assignments (E-value above 1e-6), missing CDR3, stop codons, out-of-frame junctions, or ambiguous translated residues were removed. V3J clonotypes were defined as sequences sharing an identical inferred V gene, J gene, and CDR3 amino acid sequence. The percentage overlap between two repertoires was calculated by dividing the number of shared unique clonotypes by the size of the smaller repertoire. RTK rarefaction, the Chao1 estimator, and Recon v2.1 estimates of unobserved clonotypes were used to assess repertoire richness. For all TCRbeta clonotypes obtained by the gDNA method from a few donors, generation probabilities were computed with OLGA. Not all clones reach the TCRdb copy of this immuneACCESS table, which keeps in-frame sequences only. Checked studies attribute under half of the gap to unresolved V genes and leave the rest unexplained. The V and J calls and the clone size are those of that table, but D and trimming were determined from the DNA. The sample table shows around 550,000 clones, and about 95% are seen once. The ten largest clones capture approximately 0.06% of the sample.

The donors were healthy, HIV-negative adults who had no recently reported acute infections or vaccinations. All donors were Caucasian adults living in Nashville, Tennessee, USA. Magnetic negative selection was used to enrich CD4+ T cells, after which naive cells were positively selected on CD45RA and the negative fraction became the memory subset. Blood was collected by leukapheresis, and PBMCs were isolated by Ficoll-Histopaque density gradient centrifugation and then cryopreserved in liquid nitrogen vapor phase. Analytical flow cytometry was used to check the purity and quantity of every magnetically sorted T cell population. Genomic DNA was isolated from each sorted fraction and quantified by UV absorbance on a Nanodrop 2000c. Spanning cysteine to phenylalanine, the CDR3 consists of 14 amino acids. Left in the record is the CDR3 DNA by itself, 42 bases read in frame from the first base. The germline V gene encodes CDR1 SQVTM and CDR2 ANQGSEA.

Specimen: naive CD4+ T cells sorted from blood. The cell subset or site label corresponds to: CD45RA+ positively selected. This TCR was sampled from a woman in her thirties in good health. This sequence uses TRBV29-1 and TRBJ2-5; the D gene cannot be named for sure. The J call is in doubt because the DNA end fits TRBJ2-7 better. The CDR3 region has the sequence CSVEDPASSYEQYF. The nucleotide sequence reads as follows: TGCAGCGTTGAAGATCCGGCCAGCTCCTACGAGCAGTACTTC.